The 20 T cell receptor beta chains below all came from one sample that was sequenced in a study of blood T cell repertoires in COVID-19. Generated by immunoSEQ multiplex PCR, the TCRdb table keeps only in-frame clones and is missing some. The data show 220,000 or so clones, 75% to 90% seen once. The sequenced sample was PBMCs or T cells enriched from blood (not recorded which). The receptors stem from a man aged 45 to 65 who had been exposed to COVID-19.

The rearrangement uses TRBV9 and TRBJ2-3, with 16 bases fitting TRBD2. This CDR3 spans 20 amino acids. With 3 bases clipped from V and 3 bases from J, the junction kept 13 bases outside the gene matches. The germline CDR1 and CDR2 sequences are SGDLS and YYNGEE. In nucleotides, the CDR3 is TGTGCCAGCAGCGCGCCCACTGGGACTAGCGGGGGGGCGGGGACAGATACGCAGTATTTT. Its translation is CASSAPTGTSGGAGTDTQYF.

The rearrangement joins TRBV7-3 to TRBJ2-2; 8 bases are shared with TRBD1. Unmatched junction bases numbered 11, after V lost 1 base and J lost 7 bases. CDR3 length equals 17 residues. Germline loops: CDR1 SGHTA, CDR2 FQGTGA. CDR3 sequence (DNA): TGTGCCAGCAGCTTAAATGTGGACAGGGTCAGATACGGGGAGCTGTTTTTT. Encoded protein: CASSLNVDRVRYGELFF.

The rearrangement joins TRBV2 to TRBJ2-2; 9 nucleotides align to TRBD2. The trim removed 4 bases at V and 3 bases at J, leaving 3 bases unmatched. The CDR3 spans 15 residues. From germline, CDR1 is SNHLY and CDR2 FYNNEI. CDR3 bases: TGTGCCAGCAGTGCGGGACTAGCATACACCGGGGAGCTGTTTTTT. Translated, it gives CASSAGLAYTGELFF.

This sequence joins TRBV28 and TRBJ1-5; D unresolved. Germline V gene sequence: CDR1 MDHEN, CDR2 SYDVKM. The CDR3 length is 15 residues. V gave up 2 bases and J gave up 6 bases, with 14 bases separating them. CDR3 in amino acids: CASSLAALMGQPQHF. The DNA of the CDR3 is TGTGCCAGCAGTTTAGCGGCACTGATGGGTCAGCCCCAGCATTTT.

The CDR3 coding sequence is TGCGCCAGCAGCCAAGATAGCTCCAGTCGGGCTTTCTTT. Its translation is CASSQDSSSRAFF. The chain links TRBV4-1 to TRBJ1-1; D is unresolved. The ends were cut back, 0 bases at V and 11 bases at J, with 13 bases in the middle. CDR1 MGHRA and CDR2 YSYEKL come from the germline V gene. This CDR3 has 13 residues.

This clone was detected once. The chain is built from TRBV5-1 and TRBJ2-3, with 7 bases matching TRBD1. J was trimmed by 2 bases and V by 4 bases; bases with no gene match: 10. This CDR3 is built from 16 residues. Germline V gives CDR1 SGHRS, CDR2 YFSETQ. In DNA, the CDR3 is TGCGCCAGCAGCACCGATCCGGACAGGATCACAGATACGCAGTATTTT. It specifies CASSTDPDRITDTQYF.

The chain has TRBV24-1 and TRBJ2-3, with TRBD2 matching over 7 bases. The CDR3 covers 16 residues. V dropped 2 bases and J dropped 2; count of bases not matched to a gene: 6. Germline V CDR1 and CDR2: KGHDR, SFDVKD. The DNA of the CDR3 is TGTGCCACCAGTGATTCCGGGACTATACCCACAGATACGCAGTATTTT. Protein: CATSDSGTIPTDTQYF.

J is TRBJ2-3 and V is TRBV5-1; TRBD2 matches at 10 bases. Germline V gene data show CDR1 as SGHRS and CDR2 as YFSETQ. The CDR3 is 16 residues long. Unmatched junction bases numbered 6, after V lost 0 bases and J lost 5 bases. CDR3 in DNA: TGCGCCAGCAGCTTGGCTCTAGCGGGAGTGAGAGATACGCAGTATTTT. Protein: CASSLALAGVRDTQYF.

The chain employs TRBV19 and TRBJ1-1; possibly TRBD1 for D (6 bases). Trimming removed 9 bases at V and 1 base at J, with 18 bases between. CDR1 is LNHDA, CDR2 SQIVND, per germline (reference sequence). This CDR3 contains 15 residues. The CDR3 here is CARGWSEQGNTEAFF. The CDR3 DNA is TGTGCCAGGGGCTGGTCCGAACAGGGGAACACTGAAGCTTTCTTT.

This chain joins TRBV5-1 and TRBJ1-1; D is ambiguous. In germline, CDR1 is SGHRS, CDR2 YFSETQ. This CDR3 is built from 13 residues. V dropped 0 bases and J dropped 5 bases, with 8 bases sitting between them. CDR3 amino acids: CASSLALSTEAFF. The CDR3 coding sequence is TGCGCCAGCAGCTTGGCCTTGAGTACTGAAGCTTTCTTT.

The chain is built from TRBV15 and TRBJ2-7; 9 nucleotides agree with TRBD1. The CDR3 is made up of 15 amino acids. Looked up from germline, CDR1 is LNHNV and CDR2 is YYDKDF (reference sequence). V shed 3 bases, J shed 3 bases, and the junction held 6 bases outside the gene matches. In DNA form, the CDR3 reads TGTGCCACCAGCAGGTCGGGACAGGGCGTCTACGAGCAGTACTTC. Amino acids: CATSRSGQGVYEQYF.

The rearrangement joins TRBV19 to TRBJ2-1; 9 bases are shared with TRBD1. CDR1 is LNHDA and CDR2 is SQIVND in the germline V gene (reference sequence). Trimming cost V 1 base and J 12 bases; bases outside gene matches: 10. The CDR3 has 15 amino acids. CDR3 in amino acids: CASSIVGGQGGWQFF. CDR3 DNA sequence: TGTGCCAGTAGTATAGTCGGGGGACAGGGCGGATGGCAGTTCTTC.

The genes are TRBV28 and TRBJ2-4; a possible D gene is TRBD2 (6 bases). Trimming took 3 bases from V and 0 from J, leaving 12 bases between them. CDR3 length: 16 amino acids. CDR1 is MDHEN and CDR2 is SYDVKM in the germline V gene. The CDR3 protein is CASSLAGLLAKNIQYF. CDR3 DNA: TGTGCCAGCAGTTTGGCAGGACTACTAGCCAAAAACATTCAGTACTTC.

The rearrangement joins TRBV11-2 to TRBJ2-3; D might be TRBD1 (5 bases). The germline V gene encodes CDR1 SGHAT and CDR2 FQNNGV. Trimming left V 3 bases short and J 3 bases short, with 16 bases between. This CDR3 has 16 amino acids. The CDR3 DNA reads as TGTGCCAGCAGCTTTGGCTCTAGGGGTTGGACAGATACGCAGTATTTT. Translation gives CASSFGSRGWTDTQYF.

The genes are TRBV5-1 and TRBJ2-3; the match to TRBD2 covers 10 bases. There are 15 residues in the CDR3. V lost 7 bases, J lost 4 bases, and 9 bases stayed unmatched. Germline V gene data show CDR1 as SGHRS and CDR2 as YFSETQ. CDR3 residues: CASWALAGVSDTQYF. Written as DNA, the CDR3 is TGCGCCAGCTGGGCTCTAGCGGGAGTATCAGATACGCAGTATTTT.

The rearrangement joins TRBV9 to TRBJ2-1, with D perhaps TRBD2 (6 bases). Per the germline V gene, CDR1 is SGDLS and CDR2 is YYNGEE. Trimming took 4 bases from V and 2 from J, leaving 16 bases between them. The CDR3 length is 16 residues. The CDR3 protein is CASSPGSGQTYNEQFF. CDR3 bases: TGTGCCAGCAGCCCCGGGAGTGGACAAACCTACAATGAGCAGTTCTTC.

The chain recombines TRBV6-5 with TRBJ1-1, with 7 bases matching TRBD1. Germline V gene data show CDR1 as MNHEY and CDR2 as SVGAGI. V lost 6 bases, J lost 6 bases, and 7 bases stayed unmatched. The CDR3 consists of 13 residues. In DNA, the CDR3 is TGTGCCAGCAGCCGAGGGGGCAACGCTGAAGCTTTCTTT. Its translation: CASSRGGNAEAFF.

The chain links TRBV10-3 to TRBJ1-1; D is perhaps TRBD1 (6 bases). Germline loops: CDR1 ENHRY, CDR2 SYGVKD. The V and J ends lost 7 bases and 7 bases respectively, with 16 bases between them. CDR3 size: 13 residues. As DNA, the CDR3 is TGTGCCATCACCACCGGGACAAGTGGTGAAGCTTTCTTT. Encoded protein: CAITTGTSGEAFF.

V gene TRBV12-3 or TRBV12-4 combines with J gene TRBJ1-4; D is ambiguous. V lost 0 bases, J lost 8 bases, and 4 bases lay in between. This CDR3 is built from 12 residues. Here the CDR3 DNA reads TGTGCCAGCAGTTTAGCGAGGGAAAAACTGTTTTTT. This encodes CASSLAREKLFF.

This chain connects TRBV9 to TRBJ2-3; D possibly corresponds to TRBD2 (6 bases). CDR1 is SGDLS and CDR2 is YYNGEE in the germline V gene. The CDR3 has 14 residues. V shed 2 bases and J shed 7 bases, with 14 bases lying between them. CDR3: CASSVRDSSNTQYF. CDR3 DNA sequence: TGTGCCAGCAGCGTGCGGGACTCTTCAAATACGCAGTATTTT.